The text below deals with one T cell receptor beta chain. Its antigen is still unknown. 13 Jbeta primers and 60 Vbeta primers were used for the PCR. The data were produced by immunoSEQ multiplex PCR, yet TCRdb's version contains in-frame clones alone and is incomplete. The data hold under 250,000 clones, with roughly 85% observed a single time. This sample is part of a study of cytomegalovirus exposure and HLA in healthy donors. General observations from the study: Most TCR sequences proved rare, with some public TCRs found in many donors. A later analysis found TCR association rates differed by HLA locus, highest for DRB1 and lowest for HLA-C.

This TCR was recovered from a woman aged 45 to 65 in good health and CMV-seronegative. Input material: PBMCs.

The CDR3 loop is CASRNGRGFEKLFF. The CDR3, as DNA: TGTGCCAGTAGAAACGGTCGGGGTTTTGAAAAACTGTTTTTT. V usage is TRBV19 and J usage is TRBJ1-4; the D is unclear. The CDR3 extends over 14 amino acids. Trimming cost V 6 bases and J 7 bases, with 15 bases left between them. In germline, CDR1 is LNHDA, CDR2 SQIVND (reference sequence).